This entry describes one T cell receptor beta chain. Trimming removed 4 bases from V and 2 bases from J, with 18 bases in between. The CDR3 runs 16 residues. Germline V lookup: CDR1 SGDLS, CDR2 YYNGEE. This record comes from a study of blood T cell repertoires in COVID-19. Study-wide background: From the United States, Italy and Spain came samples of acute and convalescent COVID-19. The analysed material was cDNA or gDNA that came from T cells, B-cell-depleted T cells, or PBMCs.

Per the original methods: For nucleated cells, counts were estimated from reference gene primer amplification. The protocol was immunoSEQ multiplex PCR, while the TCRdb copy is restricted to in-frame clones and leaves out a portion. The V and J calls and clone size are taken from that table; D and trimming were inferred from the DNA. Found here are tens of thousands of clones, 78% of them singletons; the top ten hold over 5.5%. The sequenced material came from peripheral blood. The chain recombines TRBV9 with TRBJ1-2; no clear D. The origin of this receptor is a man in his 70s with COVID-19, enrolled during active disease. The CDR3 loop reads CASSPAGIQQNYGYTF. CDR3 DNA sequence: TGTGCCAGCAGCCCAGCGGGGATTCAACAGAACTATGGCTACACCTTC.